These T cell receptor beta chains were read from a single sample in a study of blood T cell repertoires in COVID-19. Measured with immunoSEQ multiplex PCR; TCRdb has only the in-frame clones, and not every one. Of about 110,000 clones in the sample, around 85% are singletons; the top ten hold 10% to 15%. Material for sequencing was peripheral blood. The receptors here all came from a human donor in a cohort sampled during active COVID-19. Both conserved end residues are part of each CDR3. The order of the fields is V gene, CDR3 protein.

>TRBV3-1/TRBV3-2
CASSRARALTGELFF
>TRBV3-1/TRBV3-2
CASSQTPTSGGASEQFF
>TRBV7-9
CASSLGTGTNYGYTF
>TRBV6-5
CASRTGSNQPQHF
>TRBV9
CASSAQGRTSGGETQYF
>TRBV5-1
CASSLEVPRETQYF
>TRBV10-3
CAISTDGLNEKLFF
>TRBV5-4
CASSLGSASYNEQFF
>TRBV6-5
CASSYSFGSYEQYF
>TRBV6-4
CASSEGTGDYNEQFF
>TRBV30
CAWSKPELFGNTIYF
>TRBV2
CASTADRGGGNTIYF
>TRBV5-6
CASSLLGLAGAGELFF
>TRBV10-2
CASSGQFHEQYF
>TRBV5-1
CASSRTAPDTDTQYF
>TRBV6-2/TRBV6-3
CASSYSSRGEKLFF
>TRBV6-2/TRBV6-3
CASSFPTGGVGSSYNEQFF
>TRBV14
CASSQFRAFEGYTF
>TRBV6-2/TRBV6-3
CASSSRGNIQYF
>TRBV18
CASSPPVRGDQPQHF
>TRBV7-9
CASTKVPQGGSPWAQKTQYF
>TRBV6-7
CASRLRGFTEAFF
>TRBV4-3
CASSQDFTGDFYEQYF
>TRBV9
CASSLEGGFSADTQYF
>TRBV11-2
CASSSRGQAGSYNEQFF
>TRBV28
CASSRAGGGRAYNEQFF
>TRBV6-5
CASSDSGGDTDTQYF
>TRBV4-3
CASSQDWSGYNYGYTF
>TRBV5-8
CASSLAISLVANQPQHF
>TRBV9
CASSVGQGENYGYTF
>TRBV28
CASSSTGSNSPLHF
>TRBV7-9
CASSLVPGRETQYF
>TRBV15
CATSRDLARRNYGYTF
>TRBV19
CASSDPGRPREGGIQYF
>TRBV29-1
CSASAGSSGNTIYF
>TRBV5-1
CASSFSGGTDTQYF
>TRBV4-3
CASSQGRTSGGANIQYF
>TRBV5-5
CASETENYEQYF
>TRBV19
CASSMEKTVSNQPQHF
>TRBV2
CASNSGGSSYNEQFF
>TRBV6-2/TRBV6-3
CASSGGGSYNEQFF
>TRBV30
CASPKLDRPNTIYF
>TRBV6-6
CASTLGGEQYF
>TRBV5-1
CASSGGGRSGETQYF
>TRBV28
CASSPLGGGLNTEAFF